This T cell receptor (beta chain) appears in the sequencing data of a study of blood T cell repertoires in COVID-19. Generated by immunoSEQ multiplex PCR, the TCRdb table keeps only in-frame clones and is missing some. The table records about 250,000 clones, around nine tenths of them present only once. The length of the CDR3 is 15 residues. V lost 1 base to trimming and J lost 2 bases, with 12 bases between them. Germline assignment: CDR1 LNHNV and CDR2 YYDKDF (reference sequence). Sequencing was carried out using peripheral blood. V and J are TRBV15 and TRBJ2-7, with D perhaps TRBD2 (6 bases). This clonotype was obtained from a woman in her sixties who had recovered from COVID-19. The DNA for the CDR3 is TGTGCCACCAGCAGAGGGGGGACTCCCCCCTACGAGCAGTACTTC. Its translation: CATSRGGTPPYEQYF. Complete variable domain (other parts from reference TRBV15 and TRBJ2-7): DAMVIQNPRYQVTQFGKPVTLSCSQTLNHNVMYWYQQKSSQAPKLLFHYYDKDFNNEADTPDNFQSRRPNTSFCFLDIRSPGLGDTAMYLCATSRGGTPPYEQYFGPGTRLTVT.